This is a list of T cell receptor beta chains from one sample in a study of human T cells and chemical hapten exposure. Via MiXCR, TCRdb re-called the RACE reads, giving one row per CDR3 protein. There are approximately 350,000 distinct CDR3 sequences in the sample; more than 5% occur only once, and over 5.5% lies in the top ten. The sample consisted of whole blood, taken in connection with sensitization to the hapten diphenylcyclopropenone (DPC). The origin of the receptors is a woman between 18 and 30 years old with alopecia areata. Some clones in this sample may be carry-over from other donors' samples. Both conserved end residues are part of each CDR3. D genes are given only for firm matches. The size entry is marked missing in some rows and otherwise reads once, few, many or a size class.

len,abundance,v_gene,j_gene,d_gene,CDR3aa,CDR3nt
15,many,TRBV20-1,TRBJ2-1,TRBD2,CSAGEVSGGHNEQFF,TGCAGTGCTGGGGAGGTGAGCGGGGGGCATAATGAGCAGTTCTTC
14,few,TRBV7-2,TRBJ2-3,TRBD1,CASRLDRATDTQYF,TGTGCCAGCAGACTTGACAGGGCCACAGATACGCAGTATTTT
14,-,TRBV20-1,TRBJ1-2,-,CSARVQGMNYGYTF,TGCAGTGCTAGAGTGCAGGGGATGAACTATGGCTACACCTTC
15,few,TRBV12-3/TRBV12-4,TRBJ1-1,TRBD1,CASSLRKGAGAEAFF,TGTGCCAGCAGCCTCCGAAAGGGGGCTGGCGCTGAAGCTTTCTTT
15,few,TRBV7-2,TRBJ1-1,TRBD1,CASSSTGQGVTEAFF,TGTGCCAGCAGCTCGACGGGACAGGGGGTTACTGAAGCTTTCTTT
15,-,TRBV27,TRBJ2-3,-,CASSYGTQGTDTQYF,TGTGCCAGCAGTTACGGGACACAAGGCACAGATACGCAGTATTTT
16,-,TRBV6-2/TRBV6-3,TRBJ2-3,TRBD2,CASSYVPAGSTDTQYF,TGTGCCAGCAGTTACGTCCCAGCGGGGAGCACAGATACGCAGTATTTT
13,many,TRBV19,TRBJ1-1,TRBD1,CASQGQGDTEAFF,TGTGCCAGTCAGGGACAGGGGGATACTGAAGCTTTCTTT
15,few,TRBV9,TRBJ1-1,-,CASSLGGTTDTEAFF,TGTGCCAGCAGCCTAGGGGGTACGACGGACACTGAAGCTTTCTTT
15,many,TRBV5-1,TRBJ1-5,-,CASSLDGHSNQPQHF,TGCGCCAGCAGCTTGGATGGCCATAGCAATCAGCCCCAGCATTTT
12,many,TRBV13,TRBJ2-7,-,CASSPNSYEQYF,TGTGCCAGCAGCCCCAACTCGTACGAGCAGTACTTC
12,few,TRBV12-3/TRBV12-4,TRBJ1-4,TRBD1,CGSRQGNEKLFF,TGTGGGAGCCGACAGGGAAATGAAAAACTGTTTTTT
17,-,TRBV5-1,TRBJ2-1,-,CASSPQPLTGSYNEQFF,TGCGCCAGCAGCCCACAACCGCTTACAGGGTCCTACAATGAGCAGTTCTTC
15,many,TRBV5-5,TRBJ1-3,-,CASSLWADPGNTIYF,TGTGCCAGCAGCTTGTGGGCAGACCCTGGAAACACCATATATTTT
15,-,TRBV6-5,TRBJ2-3,-,CASSLGGGFTDTQYF,TGTGCCAGCAGCCTCGGCGGGGGCTTCACAGATACGCAGTATTTT
14,many,TRBV6-2/TRBV6-3,TRBJ1-6,-,CASSTSAENSPLHF,TGTGCCAGCAGTACATCGGCTGAGAATTCACCCCTCCACTTT
16,few,TRBV4-3,TRBJ2-1,-,CASSQDMRVPDNEQFF,TGCGCCAGCAGCCAAGATATGCGGGTACCCGACAATGAGCAGTTCTTC
12,-,TRBV10-2,TRBJ2-7,-,CASSGPGLGQYF,TGCGCCAGCAGTGGACCAGGTCTGGGGCAGTACTTC
11,many,TRBV6-2/TRBV6-3,TRBJ1-2,-,CASSLFYGYTF,TGTGCCAGCAGTTTGTTCTATGGCTACACCTTC
14,many,TRBV6-5,TRBJ1-5,-,CASSYGQGGQPQHF,TGTGCCAGCAGTTACGGGCAGGGTGGTCAGCCCCAGCATTTT
13,-,TRBV29-1,TRBJ2-5,-,CSVEPGQQETQYF,TGCAGCGTTGAGCCGGGCCAACAAGAGACCCAGTACTTC
17,many,TRBV6-5,TRBJ1-2,-,CASSYGAQGASFYGYTF,TGTGCCAGCAGTTACGGAGCACAGGGTGCCTCCTTCTATGGCTACACCTTC
13,few,TRBV7-9,TRBJ2-1,-,CASSPWDHWEQFF,TGTGCCAGCAGCCCATGGGACCACTGGGAACAGTTCTTC
11,many,TRBV12-3/TRBV12-4,TRBJ2-1,-,CASSFGNEQFF,TGTGCCAGCAGCTTTGGTAATGAGCAGTTCTTC
15,many,TRBV5-5,TRBJ2-1,TRBD2,CASSLGGGTGDEQFF,TGTGCCAGCAGCCTGGGCGGGGGAACGGGCGATGAGCAGTTCTTC
17,-,TRBV6-5,TRBJ2-3,TRBD1,CASSPHRQGPPTDTQYF,TGTGCCAGCAGTCCCCATAGACAGGGACCCCCCACAGATACGCAGTATTTT
14,-,TRBV11-3,TRBJ2-2,-,CASSRARSAGELFF,TGTGCCAGCAGCCGGGCGAGATCGGCCGGGGAGCTGTTTTTT
15,many,TRBV7-6,TRBJ1-1,-,CASSLGRQGWGEAFF,TGTGCCAGCAGCTTAGGACGGCAGGGGTGGGGTGAAGCTTTCTTT
14,many,TRBV6-5,TRBJ2-3,TRBD2,CASRRGASTDTQYF,TGTGCCAGCAGGCGGGGGGCTAGCACAGATACGCAGTATTTT
17,few,TRBV18,TRBJ1-3,TRBD1,CASSPSTGAYSGNTIYF,TGTGCCAGCTCACCCTCGACAGGGGCCTACTCTGGAAACACCATATATTTT
13,many,TRBV6-6,TRBJ1-1,-,CASRFLPNTEAFF,TGTGCCAGCCGGTTCCTCCCGAACACTGAAGCTTTCTTT
14,many,TRBV7-9,TRBJ1-1,-,CASSHIQRNTEAFF,TGTGCCAGCAGCCATATACAGAGAAACACTGAAGCTTTCTTT
17,-,TRBV29-1,TRBJ1-1,TRBD1,CSVEDRQGAIWDTEAFF,TGCAGCGTTGAAGATCGACAGGGGGCTATATGGGACACTGAAGCTTTCTTT
15,few,TRBV6-6,TRBJ1-5,-,CASSYSPGQNQPQHF,TGTGCCAGCAGTTATAGTCCGGGACAAAATCAGCCCCAGCATTTT
14,many,TRBV3-1,TRBJ2-1,-,CASSLSGMSNEQFF,TGTGCCAGCAGCCTCAGTGGGATGTCCAATGAGCAGTTCTTC
13,-,TRBV5-4,TRBJ2-7,-,CASSLSGVYEQYF,TGTGCCAGCAGTCTGTCGGGGGTCTACGAGCAGTACTTC
14,few,TRBV6-2/TRBV6-3,TRBJ1-5,-,CASSYEAGDQPQHF,TGTGCCAGCAGTTACGAGGCGGGGGATCAGCCCCAGCATTTT
16,many,TRBV20-1,TRBJ1-3,TRBD1,CSAQQGSFNSGNTIYF,TGCAGTGCCCAACAGGGGTCTTTTAACTCTGGAAACACCATATATTTT
18,few,TRBV7-6,TRBJ2-3,TRBD1,CASSLAGTGGHMRRTQYF,TGTGCCAGCAGCTTAGCGGGGACAGGGGGTCATATGCGGAGGACGCAGTATTTT
18,-,TRBV10-3,TRBJ2-2,TRBD2,CAISESTRSGGETGELFF,TGTGCCATCAGTGAGTCCACCAGGAGCGGGGGTGAAACCGGGGAGCTGTTTTTT
16,few,TRBV13,TRBJ2-3,TRBD2,CASSYLGGGATDTQYF,TGTGCCAGCAGCTATCTTGGCGGGGGGGCGACAGATACGCAGTATTTT
13,-,TRBV18,TRBJ2-5,-,CASSPYRQETQYF,TGTGCCAGCTCACCATATCGGCAAGAGACCCAGTACTTC
13,many,TRBV5-5,TRBJ1-2,-,CASSNFGTDGYTF,TGTGCCAGCAGCAATTTCGGTACCGATGGCTACACCTTC
18,-,TRBV7-9,TRBJ1-1,-,CASSFVLGQRGVNTEAFF,TGTGCCAGCAGTTTCGTCTTGGGACAAAGGGGGGTGAACACTGAAGCTTTCTTT
15,-,TRBV6-2/TRBV6-3,TRBJ2-2,-,CASTARILSTGELFF,TGTGCCAGTACAGCGAGAATTTTGAGCACCGGGGAGCTGTTTTTT
13,few,TRBV7-2,TRBJ2-5,TRBD1,CASSPDRGETQYF,TGTGCCAGCAGCCCCGACAGGGGGGAGACCCAGTACTTC
15,many,TRBV2,TRBJ2-3,TRBD2,CASSGTSGGADTQYF,TGTGCCAGCAGTGGAACTAGCGGGGGCGCAGATACGCAGTATTTT
14,many,TRBV6-5,TRBJ1-1,-,CASSYRARGTEAFF,TGTGCCAGCAGTTACCGGGCTCGGGGCACTGAAGCTTTCTTT
18,few,TRBV7-6,TRBJ1-3,-,CASSLAQLGLSSGNTIYF,TGTGCCAGCAGCTTAGCGCAACTGGGCCTGAGCTCTGGAAACACCATATATTTT
15,-,TRBV7-3,TRBJ2-5,-,CASSLITSGMETQYF,TGTGCCAGCAGCTTAATCACGTCAGGAATGGAGACCCAGTACTTC
16,many,TRBV24-1,TRBJ2-3,-,CATSEPGVLSTDTQYF,TGTGCCACCAGTGAGCCAGGGGTTCTTAGCACAGATACGCAGTATTTT
12,-,TRBV20-1,TRBJ1-2,-,CSASIGLRGYTF,TGCAGTGCTAGTATTGGCCTCCGGGGGTACACCTTC